Listed here are 31 T cell receptor beta chains from one sample, sequenced in a study of CD8 T cells in ankylosing spondylitis. One entry per CDR3 protein results from TCRdb running MiXCR on the 5' RACE reads. The sample has fewer than 150,000 distinct CDR3 sequences, around 6.6% seen once. Sequencing was performed on blood, either unsorted or a sorted T cell fraction (not recorded which). Every receptor here comes from a female donor with ankylosing spondylitis or in good health (not recorded which).

This clonotype was found many times. This chain links TRBV5-1 with TRBJ1-2; D remains unclear. V shed 0 bases and J shed 6 bases, with 9 bases lying between them. CDR1 is SGHRS and CDR2 is YFSETQ in the germline V gene. The CDR3 runs 13 residues. CDR3 nucleotides: TGCGCCAGCAGCTTGGTACCGGACCATGGCTACACCTTC. Protein product: CASSLVPDHGYTF.

The V call is TRBV6-5, the J call TRBJ2-7, with a tentative D call TRBD1 (6 bases). The germline V gene encodes CDR1 MNHEY and CDR2 SVGAGI. Trimming pared 3 bases from V and 2 bases from J, leaving 11 bases between. CDR3 length: 14 residues. CDR3 region: CASSYFGQPYEQYF. CDR3 in DNA: TGTGCCAGCAGTTATTTCGGACAGCCCTACGAGCAGTACTTC.

This clonotype showed up many times. The chain carries TRBV5-4 and TRBJ2-5, with 10 nucleotides matching TRBD1. V lost 0 bases to trimming and J lost 3 bases; unmatched junction nucleotides: 2. The CDR3 sequence is 15 residues long. Germline CDR1 is SGHNT and CDR2 is YYREEE (reference sequence). The CDR3 region has the DNA TGTGCCAGCAGCTTGGATGGGACAGGGGAAGAGACCCAGTACTTC. Its protein product is CASSLDGTGEETQYF.

This clonotype occurred many times. The J gene is TRBJ1-5, the V gene TRBV18; 10 bases fit TRBD1. The germline CDR1 and CDR2 sequences are KGHSH and LQKENI. This CDR3 contains 18 residues. J was trimmed by 2 bases and V by 2 bases; bases with no gene match: 9. DNA of the CDR3: TGTGCCAGCTCACCAGGTCCAGGACAGGGGGGCGGCAATCAGCCCCAGCATTTT. Protein sequence: CASSPGPGQGGGNQPQHF.

This clonotype was observed at least ten times. The CDR3 DNA sequence: TGCAGTGCTTTCGAAGTCGGCACAGATACGCAGTATTTT. This sequence encodes CSAFEVGTDTQYF. The chain has TRBV20-1 and TRBJ2-3; D unclear. With 5 bases removed from V and 1 base from J, the gap between germline ends came to 10 bases. Germline-derived CDR1 and CDR2 are DFQATT and SNEGSKA (reference sequence). The CDR3 spans 13 residues.

This clonotype has at least ten counts. This rearrangement joins TRBV12-3 or TRBV12-4 to TRBJ1-5; 7 bases map to TRBD1. Germline trimming cut 5 bases from V and 2 bases from J; bases unmatched to any gene: 6. The CDR3 extends over 15 amino acids. The CDR3 sequence: CASSPGGQGNQPQHF. The CDR3 DNA is TGTGCCAGCAGTCCAGGGGGGCAGGGCAATCAGCCCCAGCATTTT.

This clonotype was counted a few times. The chain uses TRBV18 and TRBJ2-5, with TRBD1 identical over 8 bases. The germline V gene encodes CDR1 KGHSH and CDR2 LQKENI. There are 13 residues in the CDR3. V lost 5 bases, J lost 3 bases, and 2 bases stayed unmatched. This chain's CDR3 is CASSSTGEETQYF. The CDR3 nucleotides read TGTGCCAGCTCATCGACAGGGGAAGAGACCCAGTACTTC.

This clonotype was picked up a small number of times. The chain couples TRBV11-1 to TRBJ2-5, with D perhaps matching TRBD1 (6 bases). This CDR3 is 12 amino acids long. CDR1 is SGHAT and CDR2 is FQDESV in the germline V gene (reference sequence). Trimming took 4 bases from V and 5 from J, leaving 8 bases between them. Here the CDR3 reads CASSWDMETQYF. Written as DNA, the CDR3 is TGTGCCAGCAGCTGGGACATGGAGACCCAGTACTTC.

This clonotype was seen only a few times. The chain combines TRBV29-1 with TRBJ2-3, with a tentative D call TRBD2 (6 bases). The CDR3 runs 14 residues. Germline CDR1 is SQVTM and CDR2 is ANQGSEA. The germline V and J ends were trimmed by 6 bases and 6 bases, with 19 bases remaining between them. DNA for the CDR3: TGCAGCGTCAGCTTGACTAGGGGCTTGGATACGCAGTATTTT. This encodes CSVSLTRGLDTQYF.

This clonotype was recorded many times. The chain joins TRBV7-6 to TRBJ1-1; D gene ambiguous. The V gene lost 2 bases and the J gene lost 4 bases, with 23 bases spanning the gap. Germline V CDR1 and CDR2: SGHVS, FNYEAQ. CDR3 length equals 18 residues. The CDR3 DNA follows: TGTGCCAGCAGCTTAACACCCCTCGACATAACCCCGGGCACTGAAGCTTTCTTT. Encoded protein: CASSLTPLDITPGTEAFF.

The table lists this clonotype with many counts. V is TRBV7-8 and J is TRBJ2-7; 7 bases are a match to TRBD1. Unmatched junction bases numbered 9, after V lost 7 bases and J lost 3 bases. The germline gives CDR1 SGHVS, CDR2 FQNEAQ. CDR3 length: 14 residues. The CDR3 spells CASTSTTGSYEQYF. Here the CDR3 DNA reads TGTGCCAGCACCTCGACGACAGGGAGCTACGAGCAGTACTTC.

This clonotype was observed at least ten times. The genes are TRBV9 and TRBJ1-6; the match to TRBD1 covers 8 bases. Germline V gene lookup returns CDR1 SGDLS and CDR2 YYNGEE. Trimming took 4 bases from V and 14 from J; bases not matched to a gene: 11. The CDR3 covers 14 residues. CDR3 sequence (DNA): TGTGCCAGCAGCCCCCGGACAGGGAGGAACACCCTCCACTTT. Amino acids: CASSPRTGRNTLHF.

This clonotype appeared many times. The chain carries TRBV5-1 and TRBJ1-1, with D maybe TRBD1 (6 bases). CDR1 and CDR2 from the germline V gene are SGHRS and YFSETQ. V gave up 0 bases and J gave up 9 bases, with 12 bases separating them. The CDR3 has 13 amino acids. In nucleotides, the CDR3 is TGCGCCAGCAGCTTGGGGGCACAGGGACAAGCTTTCTTT. This translates into CASSLGAQGQAFF.

This clonotype was counted ten times or more. The chain is built from TRBV6-1 and TRBJ1-2; D perhaps matches TRBD1 (6 bases). CDR3 length: 13 amino acids. The ends were cut back, 5 bases at V and 3 bases at J, with 10 bases in the middle. In germline, CDR1 is MNHNS, CDR2 SASEGT. The CDR3 DNA is TGTGCCAGCAGTCCCGACAGGTACTATGGCTACACCTTC. It encodes CASSPDRYYGYTF.

In its sample, this clonotype was seen a few times. The chain carries TRBV7-9 and TRBJ2-7; possible D gene TRBD1, 5 bases. This CDR3 is 15 amino acids long. Germline assignment: CDR1 SEHNR and CDR2 FQNEAQ (reference sequence). Trimming pared 4 bases from V and 3 bases from J, leaving 16 bases between. The CDR3 DNA reads as TGTGCCAGCAGCTCACAGGCGCCCTCCCACTACGAGCAGTACTTC. Amino acids: CASSSQAPSHYEQYF.

This clonotype was counted at least ten times. V is TRBV20-1 and J is TRBJ1-5; 7 bases match TRBD1. Trimming took 3 bases from V and 6 from J; bases not matched to a gene: 11. Germline V lookup: CDR1 DFQATT, CDR2 SNEGSKA (reference sequence). The CDR3 is 15 residues long. The CDR3 region is CSASLSDRRSQPQHF. Written as DNA, the CDR3 is TGCAGTGCTAGTCTATCGGACAGGCGCAGTCAGCCCCAGCATTTT.

This clonotype has a count of ten or more. The V gene is TRBV3-1, the J gene TRBJ2-2, with D perhaps TRBD2 (6 bases). This CDR3 is 13 amino acids long. The germline V and J ends were trimmed by 6 bases and 4 bases, with 9 bases remaining between them. Germline V gene sequence: CDR1 LGHDT, CDR2 YNNKEL (reference sequence). The CDR3 loop reads CASRNGGTGELFF. The CDR3 DNA follows: TGTGCCAGCAGGAACGGGGGCACCGGGGAGCTGTTTTTT.

This clonotype has ten or more counts. The CDR3 here is CASSQDSPGGYNEQFF. CDR3 DNA sequence: TGCGCCAGCAGCCAAGATTCCCCCGGAGGCTACAATGAGCAGTTCTTC. The gene calls are TRBV4-1 and TRBJ2-1; possibly TRBD2 for D (5 bases). Germline V CDR1 and CDR2: MGHRA, YSYEKL. This CDR3 has 16 amino acids. V lost 0 bases, J lost 3 bases, and 12 bases lay in between.

This clonotype was seen ten or more times. The chain is built from TRBV7-9 and TRBJ1-1, with TRBD1 identical over 7 bases. The CDR3 is made up of 15 amino acids. The V segment lost 1 base and the J segment 1 base; nucleotides outside the gene matches: 3. Germline lookup yields CDR1 SEHNR and CDR2 FQNEAQ (reference sequence). In DNA form, the CDR3 reads TGTGCCAGCAGCTTAGAAGGGACAGCGAACACTGAAGCTTTCTTT. Amino acid sequence: CASSLEGTANTEAFF.

This chain uses TRBV4-2 with TRBJ2-7, with TRBD1 as a possible D gene (6 bases). The CDR3 is 15 amino acids. CDR1 and CDR2 (germline): LGHNA, YNFKEQ. V lost 0 bases, J lost 7 bases, and 16 bases lay in between. CDR3 protein: CASSQDFNQGWEQYF. CDR3 DNA sequence: TGTGCCAGCAGCCAAGATTTCAACCAGGGGTGGGAGCAGTACTTC.

This rearrangement joins TRBV5-1 to TRBJ2-7; TRBD1 aligns across 8 bases. Germline V gene sequence: CDR1 SGHRS, CDR2 YFSETQ. V shed 3 bases, J shed 2 bases, and the junction held 4 bases outside the gene matches. This CDR3 has 14 amino acids. The CDR3 region is CASSSMTGAYEQYF. CDR3 nucleotides: TGCGCCAGCAGCTCCATGACAGGGGCCTACGAGCAGTACTTC.

This clonotype was found a few times. The J gene is TRBJ2-3, the V gene TRBV7-2; 12 bases are shared with TRBD2. Trimming took 3 bases from V and 4 from J; bases not matched to a gene: 2. The CDR3 contains 15 residues. The germline V gene encodes CDR1 SGHTA and CDR2 FQGNSA. DNA of the CDR3: TGTGCCAGCAGCTTCCTAGCGGGGGGGGCAGATACGCAGTATTTT. Residues: CASSFLAGGADTQYF.

Only a few counts were recorded for this clonotype. V usage is TRBV29-1 and J usage is TRBJ2-2; weak D call: TRBD2 (7 bases). CDR3 length equals 14 residues. V was trimmed by 7 bases and J by 4 bases, leaving 16 bases between them. CDR1 is SQVTM, CDR2 ANQGSEA, per germline. The CDR3 nucleotides read TGCAGCGCCCTAGCTAGGGGGGGCACCGGGGAGCTGTTTTTT. It codes for CSALARGGTGELFF.

This clonotype was counted at least ten times. V gene TRBV20-1 combines with J gene TRBJ2-3; 12 bases are shared with TRBD2. The CDR3 is 16 amino acids. Germline V CDR1 and CDR2: DFQATT, SNEGSKA (reference sequence). Trimming at V came to 5 bases and at J to 6 bases, leaving 12 bases not matched to a gene. In DNA, the CDR3 is TGCAGTGCTTTCAATCCGGGACTAGCGGGTGAGGATACGCAGTATTTT. Amino acid sequence: CSAFNPGLAGEDTQYF.

This clonotype was detected ten times or more. This chain joins TRBV20-1 and TRBJ2-5; D is perhaps TRBD2 (5 bases). CDR1 is DFQATT and CDR2 is SNEGSKA in the germline V gene (reference sequence). V dropped 5 bases and J dropped 4 bases, with 20 bases sitting between them. The CDR3 covers 15 residues. The CDR3 DNA follows: TGCAGTGCTGCCTCGGACTTCCCGATGGGAGAGACCCAGTACTTC. Translated, it gives CSAASDFPMGETQYF.

This rearrangement joins TRBV23-1 to TRBJ2-3; TRBD1 might be the D (6 bases). TRBV23-1 is reported as an ORF; its role is uncertain. The CDR3 spans 14 residues. V was trimmed by 6 bases and J by 5 bases, leaving 15 bases between them. CDR3 nucleotides: TGCGCCAGCAGCCTGGACAGAGGCGAAGATACGCAGTATTTT. Residues: CASSLDRGEDTQYF.

In its sample, this clonotype was seen many times. V is TRBV10-3 and J is TRBJ2-1; D is possibly TRBD2 (5 bases). Germline lookup yields CDR1 ENHRY and CDR2 SYGVKD. Trimming shortened V by 4 bases and J by 0 bases, and 10 bases separated the two germline ends. This CDR3 is built from 15 residues. The CDR3 region has the DNA TGTGCCATCAGTGCCCCAGCGGACTCCTACAATGAGCAGTTCTTC. Amino acids: CAISAPADSYNEQFF.

A remark on this clonotype: One base away lies a much larger clone, so this may be a sequencing read error. The rearrangement links TRBV6-6 to TRBJ2-1; 8 bases align to TRBD1. Germline CDR1 reads MNHNY; CDR2 reads SVGAGI (reference sequence). The CDR3 totals 13 residues. The CDR3 DNA reads as TGTGCCAGCTTCCCGACAGGGGAGAATGGGCAGTTCTTC. This gives the protein CASFPTGENGQFF.

In this sample, this clonotype turned up many times. The CDR3 bases are TGCAGTGCTATACGGGATACGCAGTATTTT. Encoded protein: CSAIRDTQYF. The V call is TRBV20-1, the J call TRBJ2-3, with D unresolved. Per the germline V gene, CDR1 is DFQATT and CDR2 is SNEGSKA (reference sequence). The CDR3 extends over 10 amino acids. Trimming stripped 4 bases from V and 6 bases from J, with 5 bases between.

In its sample, this clonotype was seen many times. The chain is built from TRBV5-1 and TRBJ1-1; D is ambiguous. The germline V gene has CDR1 SGHRS and CDR2 YFSETQ. The CDR3 length is 14 residues. The ends were cut back, 1 base at V and 5 bases at J, with 12 bases in the middle. The CDR3 DNA reads TGCGCCAGCAGCTTGTTAGGATTTGGGACTGAAGCTTTCTTT. It specifies CASSLLGFGTEAFF.

This clonotype was counted many times. V usage is TRBV10-2 and J usage is TRBJ2-7; a weak D match, TRBD2 (6 bases). This CDR3 spans 12 amino acids. Trimming removed 3 bases from V and 4 bases from J, with 7 bases in between. Germline-derived CDR1 and CDR2 are WSHSY and SAAADI. This CDR3 is CASSELAYEQYF. The CDR3 region has the DNA TGCGCCAGCAGTGAACTAGCATACGAGCAGTACTTC.